This T cell receptor (beta chain) was found in a study of T-cell memory formation after mild COVID-19. As for the study in general: TCR clusters mostly belonged to single donors.

This CDR3 is 11 amino acids long. Per germline, CDR1 MNHEY and CDR2 SVGEGT. J gave up 9 bases and V 8 bases, and 5 bases lay outside the gene matches. In regard to this clonotype: The antigen is undetermined.

A single record per CDR3 protein comes from TCRdb applying MiXCR to the 5' RACE reads. Of some 320,000 distinct CDR3 sequences listed, roughly an eighth are singletons. General study results and limits: The second-wave clones peaking on day 37 were not confirmed as SARS-CoV-2-specific. Cross-reactive memory appears to have joined, as suggested by some responding clones showing up in pre-infection memory. Later expanders leaned CD4+, whereas day 15 to 85 contracting clones were balanced CD4/CD8.

This sequence joins TRBV6-2 or TRBV6-3 and TRBJ2-3; 7 bases are shared with TRBD2. The sequencing input was PBMCs or a T cell subset sorted from them (not recorded which). This clonotype originated in a man younger than 30 who had mild COVID-19 (a few samples of this study predate the infection). Cell type and time point are not known. The CDR3 coding sequence is TGTGCCAGCGGCGGGGGTCGGACGCAGTATTTT. Translation: CASGGGRTQYF.